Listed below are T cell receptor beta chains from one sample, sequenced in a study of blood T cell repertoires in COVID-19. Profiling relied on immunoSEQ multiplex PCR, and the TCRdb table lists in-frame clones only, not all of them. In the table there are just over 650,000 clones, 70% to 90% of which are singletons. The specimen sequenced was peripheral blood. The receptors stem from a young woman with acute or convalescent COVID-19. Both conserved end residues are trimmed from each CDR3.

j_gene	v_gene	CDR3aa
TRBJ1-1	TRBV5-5	ASRPFGQGNTEAF
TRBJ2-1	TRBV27	ARNDSRSSYNEQF
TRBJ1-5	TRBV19	ASTPGIAQPQH
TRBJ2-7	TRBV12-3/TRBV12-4	ATAVGGGYEQY
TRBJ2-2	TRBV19	ASSIEEYTGELF
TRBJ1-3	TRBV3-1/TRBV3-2	ASSQVAGGNTIY
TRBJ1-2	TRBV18	ASSPPGQGEHGYT
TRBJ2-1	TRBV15	ATSRDIVQGGYNEQF
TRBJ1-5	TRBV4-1	ASSTQTGASQPQH
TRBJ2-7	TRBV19	ASMAGAGPYEQY
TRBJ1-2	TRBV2	ASREGTTFGYGYT
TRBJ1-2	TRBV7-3	ASSLNQGSGYT
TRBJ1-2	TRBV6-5	ASRELVNYGYT
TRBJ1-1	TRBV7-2	ASQRTDEAF
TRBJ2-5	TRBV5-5	ASSLVAGSGQETQY
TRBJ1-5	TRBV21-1	ASRTGAQPQH
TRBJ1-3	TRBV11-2	ASRAHAASSGNTIY
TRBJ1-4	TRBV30	AWSFTAGFPTNEKLF
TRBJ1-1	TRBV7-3	ASSEVRVPTAEAF
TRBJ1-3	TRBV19	ASSPTASGNTIY
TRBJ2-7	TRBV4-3	ASSQDYRDGLEQY
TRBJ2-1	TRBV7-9	ASSLDRGLYNEQF
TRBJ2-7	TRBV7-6	ASSSMGQGAWYEQY
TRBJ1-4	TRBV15	ATSARRWRENEKLF
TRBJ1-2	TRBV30	AWETGTGTYGYT
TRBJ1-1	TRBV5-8	ASSLQFNTEAF
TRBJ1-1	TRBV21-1	ASSKSDWRGGYTEAF